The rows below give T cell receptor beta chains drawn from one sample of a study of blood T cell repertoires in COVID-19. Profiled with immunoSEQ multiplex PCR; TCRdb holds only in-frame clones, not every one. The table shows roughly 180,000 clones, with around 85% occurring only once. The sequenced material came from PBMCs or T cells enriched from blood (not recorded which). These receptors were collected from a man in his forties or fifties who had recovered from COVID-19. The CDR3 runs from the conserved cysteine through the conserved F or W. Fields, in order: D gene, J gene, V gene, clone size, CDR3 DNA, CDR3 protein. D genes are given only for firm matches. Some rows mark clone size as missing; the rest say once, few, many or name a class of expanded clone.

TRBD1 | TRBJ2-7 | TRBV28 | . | TGTGCCAGCAGCCAGGGACAGGGTTCCTACGAGCAGTACTTC | CASSQGQGSYEQYF
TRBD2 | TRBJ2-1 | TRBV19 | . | TGTGCCAGTAGCGGGGGGGCCCCCAATGAGCAGTTCTTC | CASSGGAPNEQFF
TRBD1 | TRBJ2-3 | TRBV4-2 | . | TGTGCCAGCAGCCAAGATGGCAGGGGGCTCCCAGATACGCAGTATTTT | CASSQDGRGLPDTQYF
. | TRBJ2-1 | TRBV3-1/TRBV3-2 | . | TGTGCCAGCAGCCAAGGCCCCATTGCTAACAATGAGCAGTTCTTC | CASSQGPIANNEQFF
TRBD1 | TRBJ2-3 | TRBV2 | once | TGTGCCAGCAGTGGGGGACAGGGCACAGATACGCAGTATTTT | CASSGGQGTDTQYF
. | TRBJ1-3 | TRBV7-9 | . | TGTGCCAGCAGCTCCCAAGGGGGAGTGGTAAACACCATATATTTT | CASSSQGGVVNTIYF
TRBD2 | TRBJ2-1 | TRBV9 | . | TGTGCCAGCAGCGTAGGAGGGAGGGCCGGAAACAATGAGCAGTTCTTC | CASSVGGRAGNNEQFF
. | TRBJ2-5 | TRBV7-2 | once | TGTGCCAGCAGCTTATGGGGTAGGGGGCAAGAGACCCAGTACTTC | CASSLWGRGQETQYF
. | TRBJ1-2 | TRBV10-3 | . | TGTGCCATCAGTGTTGGAGTTTCTAACTATGGCTACACCTTC | CAISVGVSNYGYTF
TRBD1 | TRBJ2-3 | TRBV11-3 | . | TGTGCCAGCAGCCCAGGGGGCGGACCCACAGATACGCAGTATTTT | CASSPGGGPTDTQYF
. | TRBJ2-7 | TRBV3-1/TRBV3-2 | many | TGTGCCAGCAGCCAAGCGACTGTTACCTACGAGCAGTACTTC | CASSQATVTYEQYF
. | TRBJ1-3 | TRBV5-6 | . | TGTGCCAGCAGCTTGGGACACCCAAACTCTGGAAACACCATATATTTT | CASSLGHPNSGNTIYF
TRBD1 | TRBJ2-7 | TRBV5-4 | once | TGTGCCAGCAGCCCGGGACAGGGGCGCAACGAGCAGTACTTC | CASSPGQGRNEQYF
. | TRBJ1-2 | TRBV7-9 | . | TGTGCCAGCAGCTTAGAGGGAGGAACTAACTATGGCTACACCTTC | CASSLEGGTNYGYTF
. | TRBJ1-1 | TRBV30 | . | TGTGCCTGGAGTGTAAGAACAGACACTGAAGCTTTCTTT | CAWSVRTDTEAFF
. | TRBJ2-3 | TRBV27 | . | TGTGCCAGCAGGGAGAGCAGGGCGTTCACAGATACGCAGTATTTT | CASRESRAFTDTQYF
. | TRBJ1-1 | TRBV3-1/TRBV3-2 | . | TGTGCCAGCAGCCAAGATATGGGGGCAGCCCTCTTT | CASSQDMGAALF
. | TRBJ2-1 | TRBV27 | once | TGTGCCAGCACGGGGGGCGCAATGGATGAGCAGTTCTTC | CASTGGAMDEQFF
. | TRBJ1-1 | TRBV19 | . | TGTGCCAGTAGTATAGAGGGGGCCTCGAACACTGAAGCTTTCTTT | CASSIEGASNTEAFF
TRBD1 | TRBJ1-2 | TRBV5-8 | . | TGTGCCAGCAGCTTCGGACTTCAGGGGGCAGCTAACTATGGCTACACCTTC | CASSFGLQGAANYGYTF
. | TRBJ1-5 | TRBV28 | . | TGTGCCAGCAGTATCCTGGGAGGGCTCGAAGGTTCCCAGCATTTT | CASSILGGLEGSQHF
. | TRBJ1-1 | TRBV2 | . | TGTGCCAGGGGCGAGGAGGGAAAGACTGAAGCTTTCTTT | CARGEEGKTEAFF
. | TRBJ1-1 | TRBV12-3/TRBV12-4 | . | TGTGCCAGCACTCTGACTAACACTGAAGCTTTCTTT | CASTLTNTEAFF
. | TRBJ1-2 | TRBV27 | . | TGTGCCAGCAGTCACTCGGCTAACTATGGCTACACCTTC | CASSHSANYGYTF
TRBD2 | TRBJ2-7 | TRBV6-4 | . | TGTGCCAGCAGTGAACTAGCGGGTTACGAGCAGTACTTC | CASSELAGYEQYF
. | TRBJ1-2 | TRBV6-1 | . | TGTGCCAGCAGTGAACAGGGATTGAGCGGCTACACCTTC | CASSEQGLSGYTF
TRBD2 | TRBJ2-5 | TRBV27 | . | TGTGCCAGCAGTTTCTATCCGGGACTAGAAGAGACCCAGTACTTC | CASSFYPGLEETQYF
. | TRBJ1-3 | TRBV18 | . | TGTGCCAGCTCACCGCCAAACAGGAGCTCTGGAAACACCATATATTTT | CASSPPNRSSGNTIYF
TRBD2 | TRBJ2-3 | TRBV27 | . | TGTGCCAGCAGTTCCCCCCCCGGGAGGGCCACAGATACGCAGTATTTT | CASSSPPGRATDTQYF
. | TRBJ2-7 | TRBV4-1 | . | TGCGCCAGCAGCCAAGATTTGAGAGAGCAGTACTTC | CASSQDLREQYF
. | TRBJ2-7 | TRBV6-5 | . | TGTGCCAGCAGCCTCTCAGGCGGAGGCTCCTACGAGCAGTACTTC | CASSLSGGGSYEQYF
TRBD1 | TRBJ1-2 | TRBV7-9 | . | TGTGCCAGCAGCCGGGACAGGGTTGGCTATGGCTACACCTTC | CASSRDRVGYGYTF
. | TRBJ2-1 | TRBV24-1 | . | TGTGCCACCAGTGATTCCCGGAGGGCTGAGCAGTTCTTC | CATSDSRRAEQFF
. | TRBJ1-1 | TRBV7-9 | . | TGTGCCAGCAGCCCGAGGAGGGACCTAGAAGCTTTCTTT | CASSPRRDLEAFF
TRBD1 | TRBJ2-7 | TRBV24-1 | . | TGTGCCACCAGTGATCAGGGACAGGGGCAGTACTTC | CATSDQGQGQYF
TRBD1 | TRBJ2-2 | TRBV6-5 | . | TGTGCCAGCAGTTCCGGGACAGGGGCGAACACCGGGGAGCTGTTTTTT | CASSSGTGANTGELFF
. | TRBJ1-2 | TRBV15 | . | TGTGCCACCAGCAGAGGAAGGGACTGGAGCTATGGCTACACCTTC | CATSRGRDWSYGYTF
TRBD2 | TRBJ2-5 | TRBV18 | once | TGTGCCAGCTCACCACAGGGACTAGCTTTAGCGGAGACCCAGTACTTC | CASSPQGLALAETQYF
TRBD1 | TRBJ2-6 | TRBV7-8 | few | TGTGCCAGCAGCTGGTGGACAGGGGGCGCCTCTGGGGCCAACGTCCTGACTTTC | CASSWWTGGASGANVLTF
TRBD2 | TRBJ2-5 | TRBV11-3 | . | TGTGCCAGCAGCTTATTTATCTCTGGGACTAGCGGACAGGAGACCCAGTACTTC | CASSLFISGTSGQETQYF
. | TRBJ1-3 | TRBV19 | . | TGTGCCAGTAGTATAGATCGGGCGGGAGACTCTGGAAACACCATATATTTT | CASSIDRAGDSGNTIYF
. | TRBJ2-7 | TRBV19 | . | TGTGCCAGTAGTACGCGACAGGCCTACGAGCAGTACTTC | CASSTRQAYEQYF
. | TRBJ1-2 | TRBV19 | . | TGTGCCAGTAGTATAGGACAGCTGTTTTATGGCTACACCTTC | CASSIGQLFYGYTF
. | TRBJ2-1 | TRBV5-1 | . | TGCGCCAGCAGCTGGTGGACTGCAAATGAGCAGTTCTTC | CASSWWTANEQFF
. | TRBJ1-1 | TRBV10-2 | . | TGCGCCAGCAGGTTTACAGGGACTGAAGCTTTCTTT | CASRFTGTEAFF
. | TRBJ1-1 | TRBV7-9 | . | TGTGCCAGCAGCGGGGCCTGGGGGCTGAACACTGAAGCTTTCTTT | CASSGAWGLNTEAFF
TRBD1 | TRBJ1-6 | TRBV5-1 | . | TGCGCCAGCAGCTTGGGGACAGGGACTTCACCCCTCCACTTT | CASSLGTGTSPLHF
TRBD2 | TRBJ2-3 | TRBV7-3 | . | TGTGCCAGCAGCTTGAGCGGGACGGGAGATACGCAGTATTTT | CASSLSGTGDTQYF
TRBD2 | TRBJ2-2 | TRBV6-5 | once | TGTGCCACCCTGCGGGCTAGCGGGATCGGGGAGCTGTTTTTT | CATLRASGIGELFF